This T cell receptor beta chain came from a study of PD-L1 blockade in urothelial cancer. Whole-study context: Patients' atezolizumab regimen, 1,200 mg intravenously every 3 weeks, began at some point between 2014 and 2015.

Time point reported: peripheral blood 6 weeks after treatment start. Locally advanced or metastatic urothelial carcinoma was present in patients. CDR3 length: 16 amino acids. Repertoires were generated with immunoSEQ multiplex PCR, while TCRdb's copy carries only in-frame clones and drops some. The sample lists about 90,000 clones, approximately 87% seen once, with approximately 8.4% in the top ten. The TCR originated in a man in his 70s with urothelial cancer. The chain uses TRBV21-1 and TRBJ1-1. TRBV21-1 is a listed pseudogene. The material sequenced was PBMCs, taken around atezolizumab (anti-PD-L1) treatment. In DNA, the CDR3 is TGTGCCAGCAGCAAAGTTCACGGGGGGATGAACACTGAAGCTTTCTTT. Its translation: CASSKVHGGMNTEAFF.